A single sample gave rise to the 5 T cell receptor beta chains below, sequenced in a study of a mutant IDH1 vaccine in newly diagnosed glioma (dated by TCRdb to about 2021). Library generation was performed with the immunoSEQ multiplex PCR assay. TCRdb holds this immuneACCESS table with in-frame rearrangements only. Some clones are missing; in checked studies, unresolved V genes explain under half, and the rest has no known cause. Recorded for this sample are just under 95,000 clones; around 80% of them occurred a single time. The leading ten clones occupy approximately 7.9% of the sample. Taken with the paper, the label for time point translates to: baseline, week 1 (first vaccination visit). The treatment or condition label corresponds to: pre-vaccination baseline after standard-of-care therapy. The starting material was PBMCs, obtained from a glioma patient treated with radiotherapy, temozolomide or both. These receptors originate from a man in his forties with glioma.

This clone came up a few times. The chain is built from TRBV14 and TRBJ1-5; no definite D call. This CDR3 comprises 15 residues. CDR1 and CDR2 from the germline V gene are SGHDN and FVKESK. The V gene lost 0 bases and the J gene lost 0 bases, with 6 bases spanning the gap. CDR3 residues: CASSQDLDSNQPQHF. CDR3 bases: TGTGCCAGCAGCCAAGATCTGGATAGCAATCAGCCCCAGCATTTT.

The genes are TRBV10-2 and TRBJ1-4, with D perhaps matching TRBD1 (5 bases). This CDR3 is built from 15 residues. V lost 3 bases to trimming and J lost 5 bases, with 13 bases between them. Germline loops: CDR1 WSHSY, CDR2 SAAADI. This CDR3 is CASSEGRAWNEKLFF. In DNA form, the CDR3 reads TGCGCCAGCAGTGAAGGCAGGGCGTGGAATGAAAAACTGTTTTTT.

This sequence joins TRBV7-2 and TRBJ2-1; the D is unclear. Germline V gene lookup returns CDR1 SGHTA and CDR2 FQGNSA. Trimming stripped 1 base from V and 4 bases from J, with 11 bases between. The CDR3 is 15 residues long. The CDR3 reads CASSLVADTYNEQFF. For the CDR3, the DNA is TGTGCCAGCAGCTTAGTGGCAGATACATACAATGAGCAGTTCTTC.

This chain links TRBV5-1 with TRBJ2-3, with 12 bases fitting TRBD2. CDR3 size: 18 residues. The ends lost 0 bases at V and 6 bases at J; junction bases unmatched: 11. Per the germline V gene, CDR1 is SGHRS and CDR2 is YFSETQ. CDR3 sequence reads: CASSLGLASGGASDTQYF. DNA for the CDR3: TGCGCCAGCAGCTTGGGTCTGGCTAGCGGGGGGGCCTCGGATACGCAGTATTTT. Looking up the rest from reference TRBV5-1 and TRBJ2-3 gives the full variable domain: KAGVTQTPRYLIKTRGQQVTLSCSPISGHRSVSWYQQTPGQGLQFLFEYFSETQRNKGNFPGRFSGRQFSNSRSEMNVSTLELGDSALYLCASSLGLASGGASDTQYFGPGTRLTVL.

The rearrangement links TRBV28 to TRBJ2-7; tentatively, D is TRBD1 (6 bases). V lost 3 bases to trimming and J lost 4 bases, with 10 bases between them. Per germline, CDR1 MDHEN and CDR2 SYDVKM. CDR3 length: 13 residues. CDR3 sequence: CASSFQGLYEQYF. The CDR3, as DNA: TGTGCCAGCAGTTTCCAGGGGCTTTACGAGCAGTACTTC.